This T cell receptor (beta chain) derives from a study of blood T cell repertoires in COVID-19. The V end was cut by 6 bases, the J end by 4 bases, with 15 bases between. Per germline, CDR1 SGHDT and CDR2 YYEEEE. The CDR3 consists of 14 residues. Generated by immunoSEQ multiplex PCR, the TCRdb table keeps only in-frame clones and is missing some. The table lists 270,000 or so clones, more than 65% of them singletons, with roughly 3.1% in the top ten. The chain uses TRBV5-6 and TRBJ2-3, with a tentative D call TRBD1 (6 bases). Source material: PBMCs or T cells enriched from blood (not recorded which). The sequence was collected from a man aged 45-60 years who had recovered from COVID-19. The CDR3, as DNA: TGTGCCAGCACCCTCACAGGGCCCGCAGATACGCAGTATTTT. Protein product: CASTLTGPADTQYF.